The 18 T cell receptor beta chains in this list originate from one sample, sequenced in a study of blood T cell repertoires in COVID-19. Measured with immunoSEQ multiplex PCR; TCRdb has only the in-frame clones, and not every one. The sample records tens of thousands of clones, about 82% being singletons. What was sequenced was peripheral blood. Receptors were obtained from a woman between 65 and 79 years old with active or convalescent COVID-19.

V usage is TRBV3-1 (or the pseudogene TRBV3-2) and J usage is TRBJ2-7; TRBD1 matches 8 bases. The germline CDR1 and CDR2 sequences are LGHDT and YNNKEL (reference sequence). After removal of 5 bases from V and 1 base from J, the junction contained 7 bases not matched to a gene. CDR3 size: 15 residues. In DNA form, the CDR3 reads TGTGCCAGCAGCTATTCTGGGACAGGTTCCTACGAGCAGTACTTC. Encoded protein: CASSYSGTGSYEQYF.

This clone was counted once. The V call is TRBV5-1, the J call TRBJ2-7, with 10 bases matching TRBD2. This CDR3 is built from 16 residues. Looked up from germline, CDR1 is SGHRS and CDR2 is YFSETQ. J lost 2 bases, V lost 2 bases, and 7 bases had no gene match. The CDR3 reads CASSFILSGGAYEQYF. In DNA, the CDR3 is TGCGCCAGCAGCTTCATTTTGAGCGGGGGGGCCTACGAGCAGTACTTC.

J is TRBJ2-5 and V is TRBV7-9, with 11 bases that match TRBD2. The V and J ends lost 2 bases and 4 bases, in that order; junction bases with no gene match: 6. Germline CDR1 and CDR2: SEHNR and FQNEAQ (reference sequence). This CDR3 contains 16 residues. The DNA of the CDR3 is TGTGCCAGCAGCTTACCCCTAGCGGGGGGAGGAGAGACCCAGTACTTC. Amino acids: CASSLPLAGGGETQYF. Together with reference TRBV7-9 and TRBJ2-5, the CDR3 gives the full variable domain: DTGVSQNPRHKITKRGQNVTFRCDPISEHNRLYWYRQTLGQGPEFLTYFQNEAQLEKSRLLSDRFSAERPKGSFSTLEIQRTEQGDSAMYLCASSLPLAGGGETQYFGPGTRLLVL.

The V call is TRBV5-6, the J call TRBJ2-3; 10 bases align to TRBD2. Per the germline V gene, CDR1 is SGHDT and CDR2 is YYEEEE. Losses at the gene ends were 4 bases for V and 1 base for J; bases not matched to a gene: 0. This CDR3 region has 14 residues. CDR3 sequence: CASSSGGGTDTQYF. Here the CDR3 DNA reads TGTGCCAGCAGCAGCGGGGGGGGCACAGATACGCAGTATTTT.

The CDR3 DNA reads TGTGCCAGCAGTGCCCGACAGGTTGGGGGCTACACCTTC. Translation: CASSARQVGGYTF. The J gene is TRBJ1-2, the V gene TRBV27; a possible D gene is TRBD1 (6 bases). Deletions cut 5 bases from V and 8 bases from J, with 15 bases between. The V gene's germline CDR1 is MNHEY and CDR2 SMNVEV (reference sequence). This CDR3 is built from 13 residues.

The chain has TRBV7-9 and TRBJ1-2; D gene ambiguous. The CDR3 contains 11 residues. V lost 5 bases and J lost 7, with 8 bases in between. Germline values: CDR1 SEHNR, CDR2 FQNEAQ (reference sequence). This CDR3 reads CASSRQLGYTF. CDR3 coding DNA: TGTGCCAGCAGCCGACAACTTGGCTACACCTTC. The full variable domain, rest sourced from reference TRBV7-9 and TRBJ1-2, is DTGVSQNPRHKITKRGQNVTFRCDPISEHNRLYWYRQTLGQGPEFLTYFQNEAQLEKSRLLSDRFSAERPKGSFSTLEIQRTEQGDSAMYLCASSRQLGYTFGSGTRLTVV.

The chain uses TRBV10-1 and TRBJ1-1, with D tentatively TRBD1 (5 bases). CDR3 length: 13 residues. The V end lost 2 bases, the J end lost 3 bases, and 7 bases lay between the germline ends. Germline V gene data show CDR1 as WNHNN and CDR2 as SYGVQD (reference sequence). CDR3 in DNA: TGCGCCAGCAGTGAGAGGGGTGACACTGAAGCTTTCTTT. This encodes CASSERGDTEAFF.

The chain employs TRBV28 and TRBJ2-7, with 8 bases that match TRBD1. The length of the CDR3 is 16 residues. Germline assignment: CDR1 MDHEN and CDR2 SYDVKM. J lost 4 bases, V lost 3 bases, and 11 bases had no gene match. The CDR3 bases are TGTGCCAGCAGTTTCCCGGGACAGGCCATCTTTTACGAGCAGTACTTC. Its translation: CASSFPGQAIFYEQYF.

The CDR3 bases are TGTGCCAGCAGCGTAGAGAGTAGCGGGGGGGAGACCCAGTACTTC. This translates into CASSVESSGGETQYF. The chain recombines TRBV9 with TRBJ2-5; 10 bases are shared with TRBD2. Germline-derived CDR1 and CDR2 are SGDLS and YYNGEE. Germline trimming cut 0 bases from V and 5 bases from J; bases unmatched to any gene: 4. The CDR3 has 15 amino acids. Together with reference TRBV9 and TRBJ2-5, the CDR3 gives the full variable domain: DSGVTQTPKHLITATGQRVTLRCSPRSGDLSVYWYQQSLDQGLQFLIQYYNGEERAKGNILERFSAQQFPDLHSELNLSSLELGDSALYFCASSVESSGGETQYFGPGTRLLVL.

This rearrangement joins TRBV2 to TRBJ2-3; TRBD2 matches at 8 bases. The CDR3 sequence is 15 residues long. Germline CDR1 reads SNHLY; CDR2 reads FYNNEI. The V gene end was trimmed by 4 bases and the J gene end by 2 bases; junction bases not matched to a gene: 5. CDR3 residues: CASSVGGGPTDTQYF. For the CDR3, the DNA is TGTGCCAGCAGTGTAGGCGGGGGGCCCACAGATACGCAGTATTTT.

The CDR3 loop reads CASSRDSQGNEKLFF. The CDR3, as DNA: TGTGCCAGCAGCCGGGACTCCCAGGGTAATGAAAAACTGTTTTTT. V gene TRBV11-2 combines with J gene TRBJ1-4; D is perhaps TRBD1 (5 bases). Germline CDR1 reads SGHAT; CDR2 reads FQNNGV. V was cut by 5 bases and J by 4 bases, with 14 bases left in between. The CDR3 totals 15 residues.

The chain uses TRBV27 and TRBJ2-7; 9 bases agree with TRBD2. Germline V gene lookup returns CDR1 MNHEY and CDR2 SMNVEV (reference sequence). This CDR3 is built from 15 residues. J lost 1 base, V lost 8 bases, and 9 bases had no gene match. The CDR3, as DNA: TGTGCCAGCGGGGGGCCGACTAGCGGTTCCTACGAGCAGTACTTC. This sequence encodes CASGGPTSGSYEQYF.

This chain joins TRBV5-6 and TRBJ1-4; the D gene is possibly TRBD1 (5 bases). Germline loops: CDR1 SGHDT, CDR2 YYEEEE. The CDR3 covers 15 residues. V was pared by 3 bases and J by 3 bases, with 12 bases between. The CDR3 bases are TGTGCCAGCAGCTGGATGGGGGAGGCTAATGAAAAACTGTTTTTT. Translating gives CASSWMGEANEKLFF.

The chain employs TRBV11-2 and TRBJ2-3; 11 nucleotides agree with TRBD2. Trimming removed 6 bases from V and 3 bases from J; junction bases left unmatched: 5. The CDR3 is 15 amino acids. Germline values: CDR1 SGHAT, CDR2 FQNNGV. The CDR3 DNA reads as TGTGCCAGCAGTATTAGCGGGGGGGCGACAGATACGCAGTATTTT. It encodes CASSISGGATDTQYF.

The rearrangement joins TRBV5-4 to TRBJ2-1; D possibly corresponds to TRBD2 (6 bases). Looked up from germline, CDR1 is SGHNT and CDR2 is YYREEE (reference sequence). The CDR3 is 13 amino acids. CDR3 DNA sequence: TGTGCATTGACGGGCGCGGGGTACAATGAGCAGTTCTTC. Protein: CALTGAGYNEQFF.

This rearrangement joins TRBV5-1 to TRBJ2-3; 11 nucleotides align to TRBD2. From germline, CDR1 is SGHRS and CDR2 YFSETQ. The CDR3 sequence is 17 residues long. V was clipped by 0 bases and J by 2 bases; unmatched bases: 5. Written as DNA, the CDR3 is TGCGCCAGCAGCTTGGCGCTAGCGGGGGGTTTCACAGATACGCAGTATTTT. It codes for CASSLALAGGFTDTQYF.

The gene calls are TRBV3-1 (or the pseudogene TRBV3-2) and TRBJ1-3; D remains unclear. CDR1 and CDR2 from the germline V gene are LGHDT and YNNKEL (reference sequence). The length of the CDR3 is 13 residues. V lost 5 bases to trimming and J lost 7 bases, with 12 bases between them. CDR3 nucleotides: TGTGCCAGCAGCACAACCCTGGGCAACACCATATATTTT. Protein sequence: CASSTTLGNTIYF.

In this sample, this clone turned up once. This chain links TRBV15 with TRBJ1-1; D gene unclear. V gave up 0 bases and J gave up 8 bases, with 10 bases separating them. The CDR3 totals 13 residues. CDR1 and CDR2 from the germline V gene are LNHNV and YYDKDF (reference sequence). As DNA, the CDR3 is TGTGCCACCAGCAGAGATATCCTGACAGAAGCTTTCTTT. Translation: CATSRDILTEAFF. Filled out from reference TRBV15 and TRBJ1-1, the complete variable domain reads DAMVIQNPRYQVTQFGKPVTLSCSQTLNHNVMYWYQQKSSQAPKLLFHYYDKDFNNEADTPDNFQSRRPNTSFCFLDIRSPGLGDTAMYLCATSRDILTEAFFGQGTRLTVV.